The rows below give T cell receptor beta chains drawn from one sample of a study of CD8+CD57+ T cells in acquired aplastic anemia. TCRdb itself ran the reads through MiXCR, one entry per CDR3 protein. The data contain roughly 200,000 distinct CDR3 sequences, roughly 65% of them singletons. Sequencing was carried out using sorted CD4+, CD8+, or CD8+CD57+ T cells (not recorded which) from PBMCs. The receptors were sampled from a human donor with aplastic anemia. CDR3s include the opening cysteine and the closing phenylalanine or tryptophan. A D gene is named only where the DNA matches it firmly. Clone size is not always given. Where it is, it says once, few, many or a class for expanded clones.

j_call | d_call | v_call | clone_size | cdr3_nt | cdr3_aa
TRBJ2-7 | NA | TRBV11-2 | NA | TGTGCCAGCAGCTTAGGCGCCAACTCCTACGAGCAGTACTTC | CASSLGANSYEQYF
TRBJ1-1 | NA | TRBV24-1 | NA | TGTGCCACCAGTGTAATCGGGAGGATGGCTGAAGCTTTCTTT | CATSVIGRMAEAFF
TRBJ2-7 | TRBD2 | TRBV6-4 | NA | TGTGCCAGCAGTGACAGTCTAGCGGGACTGCAGTACTTC | CASSDSLAGLQYF
TRBJ1-5 | NA | TRBV6-5 | many | TGTGCCAGCAGCAAGGCGGCATATAGCAATCAGCCCCAGCATTTT | CASSKAAYSNQPQHF
TRBJ1-1 | NA | TRBV2 | NA | TGTGCCAGCAGTGACCTGGAGGAAACTGAAGCTTTCTTT | CASSDLEETEAFF
TRBJ1-1 | NA | TRBV29-1 | many | TGCAGCGTTGAAGAGGCACGGGGGAACACTGAAGCTTTCTTT | CSVEEARGNTEAFF
TRBJ1-5 | NA | TRBV19 | medium-sized | TGTGCCAGTACTCCAAGGTGGGCAGTGGAACCCCAGCATTTT | CASTPRWAVEPQHF
TRBJ1-2 | TRBD1 | TRBV4-2 | once | TGTGCCAGCAGCCAAGTTAGGCAGGGGGGTGGGTATGGCTACACCTTC | CASSQVRQGGGYGYTF
TRBJ2-7 | NA | TRBV7-9 | many | TGTGCCAGCAGCTTATCTGCAGAGCAGTACTTC | CASSLSAEQYF
TRBJ2-7 | NA | TRBV9 | NA | TGTGCCAGCAGCCCGCCGGACCCCTCCTACGAGCAGTACTTC | CASSPPDPSYEQYF
TRBJ1-2 | NA | TRBV2 | NA | TGTGCCAGCAGCTTTGGGGGCCTTGCTAACTATGGCTACACCTTC | CASSFGGLANYGYTF
TRBJ2-3 | NA | TRBV4-2 | few | TGTGCCAGCAGCTTGAGGGATACGCAGTATTTT | CASSLRDTQYF
TRBJ2-3 | NA | TRBV7-2 | NA | TGTGCCACCAGCTTAATACCGGAAGGCAATACGCAGTATTTT | CATSLIPEGNTQYF
TRBJ2-7 | NA | TRBV12-3/TRBV12-4 | NA | TGTGCCAGCAGTTTACGGGACGAGCAGTACTTC | CASSLRDEQYF